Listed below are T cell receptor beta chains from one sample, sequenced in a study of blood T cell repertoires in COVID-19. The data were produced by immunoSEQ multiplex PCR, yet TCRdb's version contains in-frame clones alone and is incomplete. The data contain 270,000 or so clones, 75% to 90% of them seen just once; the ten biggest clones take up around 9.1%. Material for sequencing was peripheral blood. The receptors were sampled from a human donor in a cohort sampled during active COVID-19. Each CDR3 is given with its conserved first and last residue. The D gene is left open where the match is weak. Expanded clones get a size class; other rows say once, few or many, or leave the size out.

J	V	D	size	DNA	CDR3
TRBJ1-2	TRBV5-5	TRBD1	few	TGTGCCAGCAGCCTCTATCCCGGGACAGCTGGCTACACCTTC	CASSLYPGTAGYTF
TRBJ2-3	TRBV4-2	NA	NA	TGTGCCAGCAGCCAAGAAGGAGGTAGCGGAGGCACAGATACGCAGTATTTT	CASSQEGGSGGTDTQYF
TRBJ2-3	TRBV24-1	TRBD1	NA	TGTGCCACCAGTGATCGGACAGGATCTAGCACAGATACGCAGTATTTT	CATSDRTGSSTDTQYF
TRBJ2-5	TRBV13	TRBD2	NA	TGTGCCAGCAGCTCGACTAGCGGGAGTTTCTCAGAGACCCAGTACTTC	CASSSTSGSFSETQYF
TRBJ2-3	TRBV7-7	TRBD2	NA	TGTGCTAGCAGCTTAGGAGCGGCGGGAGGGCCTGAAGATACGCAGTATTTT	CASSLGAAGGPEDTQYF
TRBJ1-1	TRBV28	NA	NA	TGTGCCAGCAGCGGGACACTTAACACTGAAGCTTTCTTT	CASSGTLNTEAFF
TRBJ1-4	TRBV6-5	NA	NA	TGTGCCAGCAGACCCGACAGGAGGCATGAAAAACTGTTTTTT	CASRPDRRHEKLFF
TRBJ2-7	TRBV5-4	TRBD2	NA	TGTGCCAGCAGCTTTCTTCTTGGCGGGGGGGAATACGAGCAGTACTTC	CASSFLLGGGEYEQYF
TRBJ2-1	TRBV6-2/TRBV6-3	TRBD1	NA	TGTGCCAGCAGTGACAGGGGGCCGCCCTACAATGAGCAGTTCTTC	CASSDRGPPYNEQFF
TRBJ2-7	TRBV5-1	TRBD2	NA	TGCGCCAGCAGCTCACTAGCGGGGAGTTCCTACGAGCAGTACTTC	CASSSLAGSSYEQYF
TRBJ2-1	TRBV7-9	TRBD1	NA	TGTGCCAGCAGGGCTGTAGGGACAGGTTCTCCCAATGAGCAGTTCTTC	CASRAVGTGSPNEQFF
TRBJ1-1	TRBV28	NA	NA	TGTGCCAGCAGTTTTTCGGGGGGAAGGCAAAAAGCTTTCTTT	CASSFSGGRQKAFF
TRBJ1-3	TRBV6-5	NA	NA	TGTGCCAGCAGTTACTTTACAGGGTCCGGAAACACCATATATTTT	CASSYFTGSGNTIYF
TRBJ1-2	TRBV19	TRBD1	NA	TGTGCCAGTAGTACCAGGACAGGGGAAGAAGCTAACTATGGCTACACCTTC	CASSTRTGEEANYGYTF
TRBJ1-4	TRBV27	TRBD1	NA	TGTGCCAGCAGTGAAAGCCCTCCACAGGGGTTGGGTGAAAAACTGTTTTTT	CASSESPPQGLGEKLFF
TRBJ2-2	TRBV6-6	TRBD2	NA	TGTGCCAGCAGTCCGGGACTAGCGGGGGTTTTCACCGGGGAGCTGTTTTTT	CASSPGLAGVFTGELFF
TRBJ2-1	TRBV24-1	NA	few	TGTGCCACCAGCCGGGGTGTTGAGCAGTTCTTC	CATSRGVEQFF
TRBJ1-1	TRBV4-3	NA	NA	TGCGCCAGCAGCCAAAACATATGGGGCGCGGGGGCTTTCTTT	CASSQNIWGAGAFF
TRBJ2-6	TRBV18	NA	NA	TGTGCCAGCTCACCCGCCTTTGGCAGACTAAACTCTGGGGCCAACGTCCTGACTTTC	CASSPAFGRLNSGANVLTF
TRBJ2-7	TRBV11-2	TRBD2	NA	TGTGCCAGCAGCCGATCCGGACTAGCGGGGGTAGCGCGCGAGCAGTACTTC	CASSRSGLAGVAREQYF
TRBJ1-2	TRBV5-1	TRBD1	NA	TGCGCCAGCAGCGACACAGGGGGAACAAACTATGGCTACACCTTC	CASSDTGGTNYGYTF
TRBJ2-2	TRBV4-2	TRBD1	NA	TGTGCCAGCAGCCAAACGCAGGGGGCTGCCACCGGGGAGCTGTTTTTT	CASSQTQGAATGELFF
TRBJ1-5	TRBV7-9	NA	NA	TGTGCCAGCAGCTTAGCGCATCGGCAGCCCCAGCATTTT	CASSLAHRQPQHF
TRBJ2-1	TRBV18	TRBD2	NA	TGTGCCAGCTCACCACCCCGGGGGGGCGGGGACGATGAGCAGTTCTTC	CASSPPRGGGDDEQFF
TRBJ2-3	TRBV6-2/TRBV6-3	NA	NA	TGTGCCAGCAGTTCAAAAAGGGGACTTCTACTGGGGACAGATACGCAGTATTTT	CASSSKRGLLLGTDTQYF
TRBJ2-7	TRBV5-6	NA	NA	TGTGCCAGCAGCTTGGCTGGGGGGACCTACTCCTACGAGCAGTACTTC	CASSLAGGTYSYEQYF
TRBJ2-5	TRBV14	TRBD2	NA	TGTGCCAGCAGCCAGGGACTAGTGGGGGAGACCCAGTACTTC	CASSQGLVGETQYF
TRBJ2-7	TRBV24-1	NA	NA	TGTGCCACCGGTCGCGCCCCTATAACCTACGAGCAGTACTTC	CATGRAPITYEQYF
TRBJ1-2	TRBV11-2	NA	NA	TGTGCCAGCAGCTTAGGGACATATGGCTACACCTTC	CASSLGTYGYTF
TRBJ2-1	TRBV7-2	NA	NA	TGTGCCAGCAGCTTAAGTTCATCGCGGGGGCAGTTCTTC	CASSLSSSRGQFF
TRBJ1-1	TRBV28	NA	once	TGTGCCAGCAGTTTACGCCTACCTTCGAACACTGAAGCTTTCTTT	CASSLRLPSNTEAFF
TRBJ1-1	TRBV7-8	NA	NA	TGTGCCAGCAGCTTAGTTAGGGACGTGGGGGCGGCCTTTTTTCGAGCTTTCTTT	CASSLVRDVGAAFFRAFF
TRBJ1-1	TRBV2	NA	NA	TGTGCCAGCAGTCAGGAGGACTGGACTGAAGCTTTCTTT	CASSQEDWTEAFF
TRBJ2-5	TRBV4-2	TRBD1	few	TGTGCCAGCAGCCGAGACTACGGGACAGGAGTAGAGACCCAGTACTTC	CASSRDYGTGVETQYF
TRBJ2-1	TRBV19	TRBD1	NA	TGTGCCAGTAGTAAAAGGACAGGGTTCGACAATGAGCAGTTCTTC	CASSKRTGFDNEQFF
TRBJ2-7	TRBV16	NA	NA	TGTGCCAGCAGCACTTTTCAGGGTGTCACCTACGAGCAGTACTTC	CASSTFQGVTYEQYF
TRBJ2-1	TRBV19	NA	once	TGTGCCAGTAGTATAAAAGCTACTACCTATAGCTCCTACAATGAGCAGTTCTTC	CASSIKATTYSSYNEQFF
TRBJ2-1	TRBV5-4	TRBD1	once	TGTGCCAGCAGCCAACAGGGGGCAATTGTATCTGAGCAGTTCTTC	CASSQQGAIVSEQFF
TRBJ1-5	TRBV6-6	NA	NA	TGTGCCAGCAGCACGGACAGTAGTGGCAATCAGCCCCAGCATTTT	CASSTDSSGNQPQHF
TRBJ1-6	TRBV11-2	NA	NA	TGTGCCAGCAGACGGGACTTCTCACCCCTCCACTTT	CASRRDFSPLHF
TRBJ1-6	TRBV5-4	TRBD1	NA	TGTGCCAGCAGCACCCGGGACAGGTATAATTCACCCCTCCACTTT	CASSTRDRYNSPLHF
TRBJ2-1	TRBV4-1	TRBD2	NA	TGCGCCAGCAGCTCTTATTTAGCGGGGCCCTACAATGAGCAGTTCTTC	CASSSYLAGPYNEQFF
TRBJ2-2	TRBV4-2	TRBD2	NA	TGTGCCAGCAGCCAGGCTTGGGGGGGAGACACCGGGGAGCTGTTTTTT	CASSQAWGGDTGELFF
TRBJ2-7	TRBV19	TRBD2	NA	TGTGCCAGTAGTGCGACTAGCGGGAGTTACGAGCAGTACTTC	CASSATSGSYEQYF
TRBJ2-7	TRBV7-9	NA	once	TGTGCCAGCAGCCCCCAACGGGGTTCCTACGAGCAGTACTTC	CASSPQRGSYEQYF
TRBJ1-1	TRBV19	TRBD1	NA	TGTGCCAGTATCGCGACAGGGTGGAACACTGAAGCTTTCTTT	CASIATGWNTEAFF
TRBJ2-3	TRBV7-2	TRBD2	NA	TGTGCCAGCAGACCGGGACTAGCATCAGATACGCAGTATTTT	CASRPGLASDTQYF
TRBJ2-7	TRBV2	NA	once	TGTGCCAGCAGTGTAACGGGGTTCTACGAGCAGTACTTC	CASSVTGFYEQYF
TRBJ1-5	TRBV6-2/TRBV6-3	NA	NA	TGTGCCAGCAGTTACGCAGGGATTACTCAGCCCCAGCATTTT	CASSYAGITQPQHF
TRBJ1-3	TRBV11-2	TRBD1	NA	TGTGCCAGCAGGCTCACCACAGGGGCCGAAGGTGGAAACACCATATATTTT	CASRLTTGAEGGNTIYF
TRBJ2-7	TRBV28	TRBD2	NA	TGTGCCAGCCTTCGCGGGGGAATCTACGAGCAGTACTTC	CASLRGGIYEQYF
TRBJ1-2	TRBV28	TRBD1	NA	TGTGCCAGCAGTCCTCCGGACAGGGGCGGTGGCTACACCTTC	CASSPPDRGGGYTF
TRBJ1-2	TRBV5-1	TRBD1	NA	TGCGCCAGCAGCCCGGGGACAGGGGTAAAAGGCTACACCTTC	CASSPGTGVKGYTF
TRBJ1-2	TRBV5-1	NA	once	TGCGCCAGCAGCTTGACGAGGGATGGCTACACCTTC	CASSLTRDGYTF
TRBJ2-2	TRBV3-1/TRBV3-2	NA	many	TGTGCCAGCAGCCACTTTCGGGGTTGGGAGCTGTTTTTT	CASSHFRGWELFF
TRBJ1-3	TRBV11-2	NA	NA	TGTGCCAGCAGCTTAGAGGGGGCAGCTGGAAACACCATATATTTT	CASSLEGAAGNTIYF
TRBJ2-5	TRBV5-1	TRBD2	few	TGCGCCAGCAGCTTGGAATTCGGGGGGGCCGCAGAGACCCAGTACTTC	CASSLEFGGAAETQYF
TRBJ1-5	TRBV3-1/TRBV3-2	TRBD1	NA	TGTGCCAGCAGCCCCGGAGGGGGCGTAGGCAATCAGCCCCAGCATTTT	CASSPGGGVGNQPQHF
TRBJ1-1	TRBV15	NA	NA	TGTGCCACCAGGGAGGACCGGACGGCGAACACTGAAGCTTTCTTT	CATREDRTANTEAFF
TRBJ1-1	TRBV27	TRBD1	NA	TGTGCCAGCAGTTTATCTATGGGACAGGGGATCACTGAAGCTTTCTTT	CASSLSMGQGITEAFF